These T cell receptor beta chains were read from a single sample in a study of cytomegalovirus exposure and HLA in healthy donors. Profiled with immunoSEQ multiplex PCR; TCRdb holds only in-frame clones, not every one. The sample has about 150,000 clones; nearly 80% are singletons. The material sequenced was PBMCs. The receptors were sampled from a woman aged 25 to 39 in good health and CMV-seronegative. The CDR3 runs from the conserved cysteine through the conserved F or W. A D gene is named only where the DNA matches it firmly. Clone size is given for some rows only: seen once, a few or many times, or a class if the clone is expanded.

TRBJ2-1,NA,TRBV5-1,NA,CASSLTTGLSYNEQFF,TGCGCCAGCAGCTTGACTACAGGGCTATCCTACAATGAGCAGTTCTTC
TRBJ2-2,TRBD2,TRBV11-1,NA,CASSFPTSGGINTGELFF,TGTGCCAGCAGCTTCCCGACTAGCGGGGGGATTAACACCGGGGAGCTGTTTTTT
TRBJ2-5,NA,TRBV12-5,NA,CASAGIEETQYF,TGTGCTAGTGCAGGGATCGAGGAGACCCAGTACTTC
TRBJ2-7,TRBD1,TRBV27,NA,CASSTERTGAFYEQYF,TGTGCCAGCAGTACAGAGCGGACAGGGGCCTTCTACGAGCAGTACTTC
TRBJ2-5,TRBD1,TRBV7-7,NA,CASSPGTGARQETQYF,TGTGCCAGCAGCCCCGGGACAGGGGCCCGCCAAGAGACCCAGTACTTC
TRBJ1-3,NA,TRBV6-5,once,CASSYDPPSSGNTIYF,TGTGCCAGCAGTTACGATCCACCGAGCTCTGGAAACACCATATATTTT
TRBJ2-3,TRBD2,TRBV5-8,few,CASSLHSGGLSTDTQYF,TGTGCCAGCAGCTTACACAGCGGGGGGCTTAGCACAGATACGCAGTATTTT
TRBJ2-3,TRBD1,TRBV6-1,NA,CASREPGQGADTQYF,TGTGCCAGCAGGGAACCGGGACAGGGGGCAGATACGCAGTATTTT
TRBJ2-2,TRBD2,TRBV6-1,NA,CASSVTGTSGGANTGELFF,TGTGCCAGCAGTGTAACCGGGACTAGCGGGGGCGCGAACACCGGGGAGCTGTTTTTT
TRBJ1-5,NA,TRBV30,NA,CAWSVDGSRAQHF,TGTGCCTGGAGTGTGGACGGGTCGAGGGCCCAGCATTTT
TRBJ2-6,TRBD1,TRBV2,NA,CASSVSGTGPGANVLTF,TGTGCCAGCAGTGTTTCCGGGACAGGGCCTGGGGCCAACGTCCTGACTTTC
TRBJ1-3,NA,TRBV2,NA,CASSVQGRSGNTIYF,TGTGCCAGCAGTGTTCAGGGGCGAAGTGGAAACACCATATATTTT
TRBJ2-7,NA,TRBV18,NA,CASSPVNYEQYF,TGTGCCAGCTCACCAGTTAACTACGAGCAGTACTTC
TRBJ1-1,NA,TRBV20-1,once,CSASINTEAFF,TGCAGTGCGAGTATTAACACTGAAGCTTTCTTT
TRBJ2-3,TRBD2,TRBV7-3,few,CASSSLGGAADTQYF,TGTGCCAGCAGCTCTCTCGGGGGGGCCGCAGATACGCAGTATTTT
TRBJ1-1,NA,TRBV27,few,CASSLTRQGRDAFF,TGTGCCAGCAGTTTAACCCGGCAGGGAAGGGATGCTTTCTTT
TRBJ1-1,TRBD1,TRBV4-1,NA,CASSQADRGLGNTEAFF,TGCGCCAGCAGCCAAGCCGACAGGGGGCTAGGGAACACTGAAGCTTTCTTT